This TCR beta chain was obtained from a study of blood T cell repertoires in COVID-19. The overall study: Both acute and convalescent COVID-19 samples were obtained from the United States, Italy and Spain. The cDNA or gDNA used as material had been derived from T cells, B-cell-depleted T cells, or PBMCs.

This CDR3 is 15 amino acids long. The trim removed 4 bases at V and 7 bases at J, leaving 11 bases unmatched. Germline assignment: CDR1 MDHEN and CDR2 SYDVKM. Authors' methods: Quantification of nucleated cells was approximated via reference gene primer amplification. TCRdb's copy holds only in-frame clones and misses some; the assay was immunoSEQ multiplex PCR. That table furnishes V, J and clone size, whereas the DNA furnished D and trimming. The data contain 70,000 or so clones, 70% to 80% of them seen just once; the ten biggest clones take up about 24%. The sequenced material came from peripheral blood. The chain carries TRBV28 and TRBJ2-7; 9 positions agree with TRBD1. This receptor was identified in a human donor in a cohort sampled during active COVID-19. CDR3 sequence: CASSSVRTGVREQYF. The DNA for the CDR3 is TGTGCCAGCAGTTCAGTCAGGACAGGGGTTCGGGAGCAGTACTTC. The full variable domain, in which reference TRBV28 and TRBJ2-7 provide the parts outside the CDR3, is DVKVTQSSRYLVKRTGEKVFLECVQDMDHENMFWYRQDPGLGLRLIYFSYDVKMKEKGDIPEGYSVSREKKERFSLILESASTNQTSMYLCASSSVRTGVREQYFGPGTRLTVT.